These 8 T cell receptor beta chains share one sample of origin, sequenced in a study of early T cells in non-severe SARS-CoV-2 infection. TCRdb re-analysed the 5' RACE reads in MiXCR, keeping a single row per CDR3 protein. The sample has approximately 22,000 distinct CDR3 sequences, about 4.5% seen once. The sequenced sample consisted of whole blood. All receptors come from an adult who was a healthcare worker with PCR-confirmed SARS-CoV-2 infection or an uninfected control (not recorded which).

CDR3 loop: CASSPTQGNEQYF. The CDR3, as DNA: TGCGCCAGCAGCCCAACTCAGGGGAACGAGCAGTACTTC. This chain joins TRBV5-1 and TRBJ2-7; possibly TRBD1 for D (6 bases). There are 13 residues in the CDR3. The V end lost 4 bases, the J end lost 5 bases, and 13 bases lay between the germline ends. In germline, CDR1 is SGHRS, CDR2 YFSETQ.

This clonotype was recorded a few times. The genes are TRBV9 and TRBJ2-3; D uncertain. This CDR3 is built from 16 residues. V dropped 0 bases and J dropped 0 bases, with 11 bases sitting between them. Germline assignment: CDR1 SGDLS and CDR2 YYNGEE. The CDR3 protein is CASSVEDGSSTDTQYF. CDR3 bases: TGTGCCAGCAGCGTAGAGGACGGATCTAGCACAGATACGCAGTATTTT.

This clonotype was seen repeatedly, ten times or more. The chain has TRBV5-1 and TRBJ2-3; D uncertain. Trimming removed 2 bases at V and 4 bases at J, with 8 bases between. CDR1 and CDR2 from the germline V gene are SGHRS and YFSETQ. CDR3 length equals 13 residues. The CDR3 bases are TGCGCCAGCAGCTTCACAGAGGCAGATACGCAGTATTTT. Protein product: CASSFTEADTQYF.

The chain links TRBV19 to TRBJ2-1; the D call may be TRBD1 or TRBD2 (6 bases each). The CDR3 runs to 14 residues. CDR1 is LNHDA and CDR2 is SQIVND in the germline V gene (reference sequence). Trimming took off 9 bases at V and 1 base at J, with 13 bases between the two ends. The CDR3 DNA follows: TGTGCCAGCCGCAGGGGAGGTTCCTACAATGAGCAGTTCTTC. Protein product: CASRRGGSYNEQFF. The full variable domain, completed using reference TRBV19 and TRBJ2-1, is DGGITQSPKYLFRKEGQNVTLSCEQNLNHDAMYWYRQDPGQGLRLIYYSQIVNDFQKGDIAEGYSVSREKKESFPLTVTSAQKNPTAFYLCASRRGGSYNEQFFGPGTRLTVL.

This clonotype was seen ten or more times. CDR3 in amino acids: CASSIDRGYTF. CDR3 sequence (DNA): TGTGCCAGTAGTATAGATCGCGGCTACACCTTC. The V gene is TRBV19, the J gene TRBJ1-2; D gene uncertain. CDR1 is LNHDA, CDR2 SQIVND, per germline (reference sequence). The CDR3 runs to 11 residues. The V gene lost 0 bases and the J gene lost 8 bases, with 4 bases spanning the gap.

This clonotype was seen a handful of times. V is TRBV11-2 and J is TRBJ2-1, with a weak D call TRBD1 (7 bases). V dropped 5 bases and J dropped 8 bases, with 19 bases sitting between them. Germline V CDR1 and CDR2: SGHAT, FQNNGV. This CDR3 spans 15 amino acids. The CDR3 region is CASSARVQGGDEQFF. As DNA, the CDR3 is TGTGCCAGCAGCGCAAGGGTCCAGGGGGGCGATGAGCAGTTCTTC.

This clonotype was picked up many times. This chain joins TRBV5-6 and TRBJ2-1, with TRBD1 matching 7 bases. The V segment lost 0 bases and the J segment 7 bases; nucleotides outside the gene matches: 7. Germline CDR1 is SGHDT and CDR2 is YYEEEE. This CDR3 contains 15 residues. The CDR3 here is CASSLGGGADNEQFF. Here the CDR3 DNA reads TGTGCCAGCAGCTTGGGAGGGGGCGCCGATAATGAGCAGTTCTTC. The full variable domain, in which reference TRBV5-6 and TRBJ2-1 provide the parts outside the CDR3, is DAGVTQSPTHLIKTRGQQVTLRCSPKSGHDTVSWYQQALGQGPQFIFQYYEEEERQRGNFPDRFSGHQFPNYSSELNVNALLLGDSALYLCASSLGGGADNEQFFGPGTRLTVL.

This chain connects TRBV4-3 to TRBJ2-4, with D perhaps TRBD2 (5 bases). Germline V lookup: CDR1 LGHNA, CDR2 YSLEER. The CDR3 sequence is 15 residues long. The V gene lost 0 bases and the J gene lost 8 bases, with 14 bases spanning the gap. In nucleotides, the CDR3 is TGCGCCAGCAGCCAAGATGTTACGGGGATGGACATTCAGTACTTC. It translates to CASSQDVTGMDIQYF.